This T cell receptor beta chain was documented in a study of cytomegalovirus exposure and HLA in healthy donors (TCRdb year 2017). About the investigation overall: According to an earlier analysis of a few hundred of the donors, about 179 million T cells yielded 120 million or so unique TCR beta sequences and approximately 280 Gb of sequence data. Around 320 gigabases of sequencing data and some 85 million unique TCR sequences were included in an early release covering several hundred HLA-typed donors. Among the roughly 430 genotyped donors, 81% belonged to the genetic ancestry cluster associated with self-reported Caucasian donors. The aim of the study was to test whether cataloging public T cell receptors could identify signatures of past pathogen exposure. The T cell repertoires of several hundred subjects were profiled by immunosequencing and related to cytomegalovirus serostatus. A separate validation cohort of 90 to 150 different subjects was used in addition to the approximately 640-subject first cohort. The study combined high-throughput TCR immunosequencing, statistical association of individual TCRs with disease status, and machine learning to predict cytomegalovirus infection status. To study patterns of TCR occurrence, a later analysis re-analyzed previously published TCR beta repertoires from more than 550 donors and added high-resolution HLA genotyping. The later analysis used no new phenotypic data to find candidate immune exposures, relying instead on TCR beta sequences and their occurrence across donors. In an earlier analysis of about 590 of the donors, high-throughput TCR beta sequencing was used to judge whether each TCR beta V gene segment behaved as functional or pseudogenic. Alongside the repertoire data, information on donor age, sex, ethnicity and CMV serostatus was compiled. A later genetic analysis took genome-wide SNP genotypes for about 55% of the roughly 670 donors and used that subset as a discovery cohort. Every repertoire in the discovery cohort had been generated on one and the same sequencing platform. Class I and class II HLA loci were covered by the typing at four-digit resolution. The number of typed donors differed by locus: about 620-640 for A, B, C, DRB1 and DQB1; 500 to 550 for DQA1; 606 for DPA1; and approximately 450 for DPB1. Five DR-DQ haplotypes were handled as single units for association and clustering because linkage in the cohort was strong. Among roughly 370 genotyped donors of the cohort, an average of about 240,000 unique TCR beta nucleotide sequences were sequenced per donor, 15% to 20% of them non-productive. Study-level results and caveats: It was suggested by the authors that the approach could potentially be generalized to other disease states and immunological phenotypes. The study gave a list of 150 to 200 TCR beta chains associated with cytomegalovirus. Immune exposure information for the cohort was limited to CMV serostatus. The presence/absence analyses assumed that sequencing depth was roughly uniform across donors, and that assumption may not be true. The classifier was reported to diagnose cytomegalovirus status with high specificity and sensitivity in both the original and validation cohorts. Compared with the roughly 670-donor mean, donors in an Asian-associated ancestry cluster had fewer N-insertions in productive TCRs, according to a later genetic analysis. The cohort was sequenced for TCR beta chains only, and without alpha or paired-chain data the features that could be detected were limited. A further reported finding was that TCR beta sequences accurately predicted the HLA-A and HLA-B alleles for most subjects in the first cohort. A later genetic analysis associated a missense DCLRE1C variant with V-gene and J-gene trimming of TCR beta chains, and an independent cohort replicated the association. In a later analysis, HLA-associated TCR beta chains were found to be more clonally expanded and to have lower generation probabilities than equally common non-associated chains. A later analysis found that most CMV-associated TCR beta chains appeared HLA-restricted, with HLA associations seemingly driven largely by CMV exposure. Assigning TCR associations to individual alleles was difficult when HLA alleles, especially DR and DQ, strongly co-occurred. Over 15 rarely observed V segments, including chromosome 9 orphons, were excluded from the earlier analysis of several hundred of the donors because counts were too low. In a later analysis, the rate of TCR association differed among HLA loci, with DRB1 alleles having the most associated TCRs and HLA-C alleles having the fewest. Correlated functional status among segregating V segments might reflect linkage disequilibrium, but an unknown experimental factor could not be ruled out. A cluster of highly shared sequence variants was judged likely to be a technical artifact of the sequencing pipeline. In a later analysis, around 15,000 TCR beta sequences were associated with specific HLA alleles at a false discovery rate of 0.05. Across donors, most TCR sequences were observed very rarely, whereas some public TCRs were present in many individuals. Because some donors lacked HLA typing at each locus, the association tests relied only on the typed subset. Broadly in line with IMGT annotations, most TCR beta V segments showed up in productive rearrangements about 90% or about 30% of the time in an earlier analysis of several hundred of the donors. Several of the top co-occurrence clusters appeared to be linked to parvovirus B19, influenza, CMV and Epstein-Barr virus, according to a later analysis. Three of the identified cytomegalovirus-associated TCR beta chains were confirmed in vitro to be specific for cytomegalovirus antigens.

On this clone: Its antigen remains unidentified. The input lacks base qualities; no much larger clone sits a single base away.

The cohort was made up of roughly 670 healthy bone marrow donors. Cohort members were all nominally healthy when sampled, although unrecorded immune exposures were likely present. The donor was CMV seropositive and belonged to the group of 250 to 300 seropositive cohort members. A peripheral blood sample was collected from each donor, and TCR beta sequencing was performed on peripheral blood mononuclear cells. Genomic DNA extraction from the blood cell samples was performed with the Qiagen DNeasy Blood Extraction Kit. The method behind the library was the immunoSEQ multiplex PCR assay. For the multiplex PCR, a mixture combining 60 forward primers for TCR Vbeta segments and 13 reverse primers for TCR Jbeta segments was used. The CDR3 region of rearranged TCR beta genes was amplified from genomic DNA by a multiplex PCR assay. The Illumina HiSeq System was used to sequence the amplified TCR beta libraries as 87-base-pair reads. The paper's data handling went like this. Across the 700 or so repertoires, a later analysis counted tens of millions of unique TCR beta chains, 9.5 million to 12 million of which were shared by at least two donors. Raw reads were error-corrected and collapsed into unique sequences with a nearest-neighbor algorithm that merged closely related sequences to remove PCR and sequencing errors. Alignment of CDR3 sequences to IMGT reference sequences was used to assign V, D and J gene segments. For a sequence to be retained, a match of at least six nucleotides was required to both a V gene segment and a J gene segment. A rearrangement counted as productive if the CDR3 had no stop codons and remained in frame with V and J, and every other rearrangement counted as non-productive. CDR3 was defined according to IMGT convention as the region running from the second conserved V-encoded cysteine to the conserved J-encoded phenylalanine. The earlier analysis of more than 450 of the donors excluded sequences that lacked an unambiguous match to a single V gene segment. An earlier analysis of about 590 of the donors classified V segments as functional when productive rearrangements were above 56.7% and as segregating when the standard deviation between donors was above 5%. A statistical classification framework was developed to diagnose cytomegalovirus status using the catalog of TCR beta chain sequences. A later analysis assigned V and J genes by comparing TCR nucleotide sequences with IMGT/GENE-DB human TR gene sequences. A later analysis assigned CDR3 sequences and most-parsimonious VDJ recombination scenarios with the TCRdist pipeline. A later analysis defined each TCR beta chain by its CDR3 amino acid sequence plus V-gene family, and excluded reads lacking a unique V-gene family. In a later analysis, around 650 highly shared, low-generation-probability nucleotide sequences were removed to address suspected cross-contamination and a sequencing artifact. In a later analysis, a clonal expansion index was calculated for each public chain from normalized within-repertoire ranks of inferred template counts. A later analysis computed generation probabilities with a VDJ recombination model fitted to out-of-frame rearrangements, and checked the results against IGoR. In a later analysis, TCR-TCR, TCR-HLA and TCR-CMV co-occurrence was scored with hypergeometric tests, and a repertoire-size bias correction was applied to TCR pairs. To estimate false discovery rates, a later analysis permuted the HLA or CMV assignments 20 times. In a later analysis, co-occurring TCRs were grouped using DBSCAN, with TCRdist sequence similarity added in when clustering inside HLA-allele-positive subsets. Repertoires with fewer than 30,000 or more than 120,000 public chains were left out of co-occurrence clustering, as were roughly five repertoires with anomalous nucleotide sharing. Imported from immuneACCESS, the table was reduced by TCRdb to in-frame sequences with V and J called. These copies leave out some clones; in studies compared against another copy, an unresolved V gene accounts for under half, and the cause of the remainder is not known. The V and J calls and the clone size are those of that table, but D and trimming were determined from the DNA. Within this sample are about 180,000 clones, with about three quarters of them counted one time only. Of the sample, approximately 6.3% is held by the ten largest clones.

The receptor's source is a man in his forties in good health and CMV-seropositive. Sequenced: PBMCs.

The sequenced DNA is TGTGCCAGCCGTCCCGGGGTTTACGACACCATATATTTT. It translates as CASRPGVYDTIYF. Rearrangement joined TRBV18 to TRBJ1-3; no D segment can be confidently identified. The CDR3 starts with the cysteine, ends with the phenylalanine, and has 13 residues. Left in the record is the CDR3 DNA by itself, 39 bases read in frame from the first base. The germline V gene encodes CDR1 KGHSH and CDR2 LQKENI. V and J lose 8 bases and 8 bases, and a span of 16 bases separates them.